This is a list of T cell receptor beta chains from one sample in a study of post-analysis software for immune sequencing data. TCRdb called the PCR reads again in MiXCR, with one record for every CDR3 protein. Of hundreds of thousands of distinct CDR3 sequences in the sample, about 27% were seen once. Sample: blood. The receptors here all came from a girl between 10 and 17 years old with multiple sclerosis. Each CDR3 is given with its conserved first and last residue. The D gene is left open where the match is weak. Only some rows state a clone size, as once, few, many or a class for expanded clones.

TRBJ2-1 | TRBV5-1 | many | TRBD2 | CASSFGIVAGGINEQFF | TGCGCCAGCAGCTTTGGGATCGTAGCGGGAGGGATCAATGAGCAGTTCTTC
TRBJ2-1 | TRBV12-3/TRBV12-4 | few | TRBD2 | CASIQGGGEQFF | TGTGCCAGCATCCAAGGCGGGGGTGAGCAGTTCTTC
TRBJ2-7 | TRBV29-1 | few | NA | CSVIGEEGEQYF | TGCAGCGTCATAGGGGAAGAGGGCGAGCAGTACTTC
TRBJ2-1 | TRBV27 | NA | NA | CASSLRGYEQFF | TGTGCCAGCAGTTTACGGGGCTATGAGCAGTTCTTC
TRBJ2-5 | TRBV5-1 | NA | NA | CASSLQQGRQETQYF | TGCGCCAGCAGCTTGCAACAGGGGAGGCAAGAGACCCAGTACTTC
TRBJ2-7 | TRBV27 | NA | NA | CASSLYGNRGREQYF | TGTGCCAGCAGTTTATACGGGAATCGGGGGCGTGAGCAGTACTTC
TRBJ2-3 | TRBV12-3/TRBV12-4 | NA | TRBD1 | CASSQPRQGVRSTDTRYF | TGTGCCAGCAGTCAACCCCGACAGGGGGTTAGGAGCACAGATACGCGGTATTTT
TRBJ1-1 | TRBV20-1 | few | NA | CSAGIRTDTEAFF | TGCAGTGCTGGGATTAGGACTGACACTGAAGCTTTCTTT
TRBJ2-7 | TRBV20-1 | NA | TRBD2 | CSASIPASGPTYEQYF | TGCAGTGCTAGTATCCCGGCTAGCGGGCCTACCTACGAGCAGTACTTC
TRBJ1-2 | TRBV5-6 | few | NA | CASSPPRGQRNYGYTF | TGTGCCAGCAGCCCTCCCAGAGGACAGAGAAACTATGGCTACACCTTC